Described below is a single T cell receptor beta chain sequence and its context. The sample originates from a study of T cell changes during pregnancy in multiple sclerosis. Data came from immunoSEQ multiplex PCR; TCRdb stores just in-frame clones and leaves some out. Of under 100,000 clones in the sample, 94% were seen once. Germline-derived CDR1 and CDR2 are SGHVS and FQNEAQ. Germline trimming cut 5 bases from V and 7 bases from J; bases unmatched to any gene: 10. This CDR3 is 15 amino acids long. V and J are TRBV7-8 and TRBJ1-2, with 10 bases fitting TRBD1. The sequencing here drew on peripheral blood, taken in the third trimester of pregnancy. The clonotype was recovered from a female donor with multiple sclerosis, enrolled in a pregnancy study. The CDR3 loop is CASSRETGGRGGYTF. The CDR3 region has the DNA TGTGCCAGCAGCCGGGAGACAGGGGGCAGAGGTGGCTACACCTTC. Full variable domain (outside the CDR3, taken from reference TRBV7-8 and TRBJ1-2): GAGVSQSPRYKVAKRGQDVALRCDPISGHVSLFWYQQALGQGPEFLTYFQNEAQLDKSGLPSDRFFAERPEGSVSTLKIQRTQQEDSAVYLCASSRETGGRGGYTFGSGTRLTVV.